Each of the 21 T cell receptor beta chains below was sequenced from the same sample in a study of low-dose radiotherapy and immunotherapy resistance in tumors. The time point here: before trial treatment. TRAV- and TRBV-specific primers were used for first-strand cDNA, which covered alpha and beta chains. Amplification, which lasted 20 to 25 PCR cycles, used a constant-region primer and V-primer adapter to amplify TCRs. TCRdb reanalysed the reads using MiXCR and keeps one entry per CDR3 protein. The data hold 60,000 to 90,000 distinct CDR3 sequences, with roughly 31% observed a single time. The material was PBMCs, obtained before treatment. The receptors were gathered from a female donor with ovarian cancer.

This clonotype was recorded at least ten times. The chain is built from TRBV27 and TRBJ1-1, with 7 bases identical to TRBD1. This CDR3 comprises 17 residues. Germline trimming cut 5 bases from V and 1 base from J; bases unmatched to any gene: 13. Germline assignment: CDR1 MNHEY and CDR2 SMNVEV (reference sequence). As DNA, the CDR3 is TGTGCCAGCAGTCCATGGGCAGGGGGACAGCGGAACACTGAAGCTTTCTTT. This translates into CASSPWAGGQRNTEAFF.

The rearrangement joins TRBV27 to TRBJ2-1; no clear D gene. This CDR3 comprises 14 residues. V lost 0 bases and J 10 bases, leaving 13 bases between the germline ends. CDR1 MNHEY and CDR2 SMNVEV come from the germline V gene (reference sequence). The chain's CDR3 is CASSLSGPWPEQFF. As DNA, the CDR3 is TGTGCCAGCAGTTTATCCGGGCCCTGGCCCGAGCAGTTCTTC.

Comments on this clonotype: This likely came from a read error, as a far larger clone is one base away. This rearrangement joins TRBV29-1 to TRBJ2-5; 10 bases match TRBD2. J lost 11 bases, V lost 5 bases, and 14 bases had no gene match. Germline values: CDR1 SQVTM, CDR2 ANQGSEA. This CDR3 contains 14 residues. This CDR3 reads CSVRERGGYNEQYF. The CDR3 nucleotides read TGCAGCGTTCGGGAGCGGGGGGGTTACAATGAGCAGTACTTC. The whole variable domain, filled in from reference TRBV29-1 and TRBJ2-5, reads SAVISQKPSRDICQRGTSLTIQCQVDSQVTMMFWYRQQPGQSLTLIATANQGSEATYESGFVIDKFPISRPNLTFSTLTVSNMSPEDSSIYLCSVRERGGYNEQYFGPGTRLLVL.

The table lists this clonotype with many counts. The chain combines TRBV30 with TRBJ2-1; D perhaps matches TRBD2 (5 bases). V was pared by 0 bases and J by 5 bases, with 14 bases between. This CDR3 contains 15 residues. The germline V gene has CDR1 GTSNPN and CDR2 SVGIG (reference sequence). The CDR3 sequence: CAWSVKRAFHNEQFF. The CDR3 DNA follows: TGTGCCTGGAGTGTCAAGAGGGCCTTCCACAATGAGCAGTTCTTC.

This clonotype was recorded at least ten times. The chain combines TRBV5-1 with TRBJ1-2; TRBD1 aligns across 7 bases. In germline, CDR1 is SGHRS, CDR2 YFSETQ. The J segment lost 2 bases and the V segment lost 4 bases, leaving 2 bases of the junction unmatched. The CDR3 has 13 amino acids. The CDR3 sequence: CASSRGQNYGYTF. In nucleotides, the CDR3 is TGCGCCAGCAGCAGGGGACAGAACTATGGCTACACCTTC.

This clonotype was recorded at least ten times. The chain links TRBV28 to TRBJ2-1, with a possible D match to TRBD2 (7 bases). There are 14 residues in the CDR3. V lost 6 bases and J 3 bases, leaving 12 bases between the germline ends. CDR1 MDHEN and CDR2 SYDVKM come from the germline V gene. The CDR3 nucleotides read TGTGCCAGCAGGACAGGACTAGACTACAATGAGCAGTTCTTC. Protein sequence: CASRTGLDYNEQFF.

This chain links TRBV7-6 with TRBJ2-7, with TRBD1 matching 7 bases. With V trimmed by 5 bases and J by 2 bases, 15 bases remained unmatched. The CDR3 is made up of 17 amino acids. CDR1 is SGHVS, CDR2 FNYEAQ, per germline. CDR3 sequence (DNA): TGTGCCAGCAGCAAAATCCCACGGGACAGAGCCACCTACGAGCAGTACTTC. Protein: CASSKIPRDRATYEQYF.

In nucleotides, the CDR3 is TGTGCCAGCAGCTCCCCCTCGCCAGGCGGGAATTCACCCCTCCACTTT. Translated: CASSSPSPGGNSPLHF. This chain links TRBV28 with TRBJ1-6, with unresolved D. V lost 6 bases and J lost 7, with 19 bases in between. Germline V gene lookup returns CDR1 MDHEN and CDR2 SYDVKM. The CDR3 has 16 amino acids.

This clonotype was counted a single time. The chain is built from TRBV11-2 and TRBJ2-1; TRBD1 matches 10 bases. The germline V gene encodes CDR1 SGHAT and CDR2 FQNNGV. The V gene end was trimmed by 5 bases and the J gene end by 10 bases; junction bases not matched to a gene: 5. The CDR3 loop spans 13 amino acids. The chain's CDR3 is CASSRDRGGEQFF. CDR3 DNA sequence: TGTGCCAGCAGCCGGGACAGGGGCGGGGAGCAGTTCTTC.

This clonotype was detected only a few times. The chain is built from TRBV18 and TRBJ2-7; 8 bases are a match to TRBD2. The ends lost 5 bases at V and 0 bases at J; junction bases unmatched: 9. CDR3 length equals 16 residues. Germline values: CDR1 KGHSH, CDR2 LQKENI. The CDR3 sequence: CASSAPGGRTSYEQYF. As DNA, the CDR3 is TGTGCCAGCTCAGCTCCGGGAGGGCGGACCTCCTACGAGCAGTACTTC.

This clonotype came up many times. V and J are TRBV5-1 and TRBJ2-5; 7 bases are shared with TRBD1. The CDR3 runs 14 residues. The germline gives CDR1 SGHRS, CDR2 YFSETQ. J was trimmed by 2 bases and V by 4 bases; bases with no gene match: 5. CDR3 bases: TGCGCCAGCAGCCAGGGGGACAGTCAAGAGACCCAGTACTTC. It yields the protein CASSQGDSQETQYF.

This clonotype occurred many times. The chain uses TRBV5-1 and TRBJ2-7; 9 bases align to TRBD1. V shed 3 bases, J shed 2 bases, and the junction held 9 bases outside the gene matches. CDR1 SGHRS and CDR2 YFSETQ come from the germline V gene. The CDR3 covers 16 residues. CDR3 nucleotides: TGCGCCAGCAGCTCGATTACCGGGACAGGGACCTACGAGCAGTACTTC. Protein product: CASSSITGTGTYEQYF.

This clonotype showed up many times. This rearrangement joins TRBV7-2 to TRBJ1-2; TRBD1 matches at 8 bases. The CDR3 totals 16 residues. Looked up from germline, CDR1 is SGHTA and CDR2 is FQGNSA. The V gene end was trimmed by 1 base and the J gene end by 3 bases; junction bases not matched to a gene: 7. CDR3 DNA sequence: TGTGCCAGCAGCTTAGTAAGGAACAGGGGGGACTATGGCTACACCTTC. It yields the protein CASSLVRNRGDYGYTF.

This clonotype was picked up many times. The V gene is TRBV12-5, the J gene TRBJ2-6; 10 bases are a match to TRBD1. Losses at the gene ends were 2 bases for V and 0 bases for J; bases not matched to a gene: 10. The CDR3 covers 20 residues. Germline CDR1 reads LGHNT; CDR2 reads FRNRAP. CDR3 loop: CASGLPPTGQGPSGANVLTF. The DNA of the CDR3 is TGTGCTAGTGGTTTGCCGCCAACGGGACAGGGGCCCTCTGGGGCCAACGTCCTGACTTTC.

This clonotype was counted many times. V is TRBV6-6 and J is TRBJ1-1; D call uncertain. The ends were cut back, 6 bases at V and 3 bases at J, with 20 bases in the middle. This CDR3 is built from 16 residues. Germline-derived CDR1 and CDR2 are MNHNY and SVGAGI (reference sequence). CDR3 coding DNA: TGTGCCAGCAGGACCGTCACGGGTCTTGGGGACACTGAAGCTTTCTTT. Its translation: CASRTVTGLGDTEAFF.

The V gene is TRBV7-9, the J gene TRBJ2-1, with no clear D. The CDR3 sequence is 11 residues long. V was cut by 4 bases and J by 8 bases, with 6 bases left in between. Germline lookup yields CDR1 SEHNR and CDR2 FQNEAQ (reference sequence). For the CDR3, the DNA is TGTGCCAGCAGCTATTCCTATGAGCAGTTCTTC. This gives the protein CASSYSYEQFF.

For the CDR3, the DNA is TGCGCCAGCAGCCCCCTCGGTAGAGGGTCCTACAATGAGCAGTTCTTC. Its translation: CASSPLGRGSYNEQFF. The gene calls are TRBV4-3 and TRBJ2-1; D is possibly TRBD2 (5 bases). V gave up 4 bases and J gave up 1 base, with 14 bases separating them. Per germline, CDR1 LGHNA and CDR2 YSLEER. There are 16 residues in the CDR3.

This sequence joins TRBV24-1 and TRBJ2-3; TRBD2 matches 7 bases. In germline, CDR1 is KGHDR, CDR2 SFDVKD. The CDR3 sequence is 14 residues long. The J segment lost 2 bases and the V segment lost 7 bases, leaving 5 bases of the junction unmatched. The CDR3 spells CATSLRENTDTQYF. CDR3 nucleotide sequence: TGTGCCACCAGCCTGCGGGAGAACACAGATACGCAGTATTTT.

This chain joins TRBV18 and TRBJ2-3; possible D gene TRBD2, 5 bases. The V end lost 0 bases, the J end lost 1 base, and 11 bases lay between the germline ends. This CDR3 has 16 residues. Germline values: CDR1 KGHSH, CDR2 LQKENI. The CDR3, as DNA: TGTGCCAGCTCACCACCGGGCCTTAGCGGCACAGATACGCAGTATTTT. Protein sequence: CASSPPGLSGTDTQYF.

This clonotype was found many times. The chain combines TRBV9 with TRBJ2-5, with 16 bases identical to TRBD2. The CDR3 has 24 residues. CDR1 and CDR2 from the germline V gene are SGDLS and YYNGEE. Trimming took 4 bases from V and 4 from J; bases not matched to a gene: 28. Here the CDR3 DNA reads TGTGCCAGCAGCCCTAGTTGGCTCCCCGGGACTAGCGGGGGGGTTCGTATGAAAACAGAGACCCAGTACTTC. It translates to CASSPSWLPGTSGGVRMKTETQYF.

The J gene is TRBJ2-1, the V gene TRBV28; 8 nucleotides agree with TRBD1. J lost 6 bases, V lost 7 bases, and 8 bases had no gene match. The CDR3 totals 14 residues. CDR1 and CDR2 from the germline V gene are MDHEN and SYDVKM. The CDR3 DNA reads as TGTGCCAGCACCTTAGGGGACAGGACCAATGAGCAGTTCTTC. Encoded protein: CASTLGDRTNEQFF.